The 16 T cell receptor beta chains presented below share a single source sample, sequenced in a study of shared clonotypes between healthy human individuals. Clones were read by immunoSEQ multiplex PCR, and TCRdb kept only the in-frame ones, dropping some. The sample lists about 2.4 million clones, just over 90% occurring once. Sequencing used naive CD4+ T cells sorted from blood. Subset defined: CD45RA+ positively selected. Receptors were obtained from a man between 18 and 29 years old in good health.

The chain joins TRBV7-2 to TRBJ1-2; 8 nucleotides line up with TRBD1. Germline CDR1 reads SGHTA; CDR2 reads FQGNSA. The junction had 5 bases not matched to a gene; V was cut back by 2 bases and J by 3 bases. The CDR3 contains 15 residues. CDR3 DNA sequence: TGTGCCAGCAGCTTAAACGCAGGGGGCGACTATGGCTACACCTTC. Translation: CASSLNAGGDYGYTF.

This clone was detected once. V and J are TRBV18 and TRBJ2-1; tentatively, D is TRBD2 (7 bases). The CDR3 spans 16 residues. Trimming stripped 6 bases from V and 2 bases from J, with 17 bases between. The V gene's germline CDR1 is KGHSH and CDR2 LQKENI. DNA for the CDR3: TGTGCCAGCTCGCAGGGGAGGGGGGCTCCCTACAATGAGCAGTTCTTC. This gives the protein CASSQGRGAPYNEQFF. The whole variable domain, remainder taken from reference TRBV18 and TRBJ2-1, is NAGVMQNPRHLVRRRGQEARLRCSPMKGHSHVYWYRQLPEEGLKFMVYLQKENIIDESGMPKERFSAEFPKEGPSILRIQQVVRGDSAAYFCASSQGRGAPYNEQFFGPGTRLTVL.

The CDR3 nucleotides read TGTGCCAGCAGTGAAGGTTTGCGGGGGCCCACCGGGGAGCTGTTTTTT. Translation: CASSEGLRGPTGELFF. The gene calls are TRBV2 and TRBJ2-2; perhaps TRBD2 as D (7 bases). Germline lookup yields CDR1 SNHLY and CDR2 FYNNEI. This CDR3 comprises 16 residues. Trimming removed 1 base from V and 4 bases from J, with 13 bases in between.

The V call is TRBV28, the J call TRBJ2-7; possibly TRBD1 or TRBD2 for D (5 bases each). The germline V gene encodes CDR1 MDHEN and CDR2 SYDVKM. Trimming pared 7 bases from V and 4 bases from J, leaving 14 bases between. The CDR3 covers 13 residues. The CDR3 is CASTPGGKYEQYF. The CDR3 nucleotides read TGTGCCAGCACCCCTGGGGGTAAATACGAGCAGTACTTC.

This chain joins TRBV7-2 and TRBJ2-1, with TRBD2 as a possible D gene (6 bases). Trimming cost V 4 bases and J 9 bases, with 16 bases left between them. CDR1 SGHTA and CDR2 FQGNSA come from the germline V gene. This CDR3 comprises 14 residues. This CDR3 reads CASSSSFLGGEQFF. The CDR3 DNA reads TGTGCCAGCAGCTCGAGTTTTTTGGGGGGTGAGCAGTTCTTC.

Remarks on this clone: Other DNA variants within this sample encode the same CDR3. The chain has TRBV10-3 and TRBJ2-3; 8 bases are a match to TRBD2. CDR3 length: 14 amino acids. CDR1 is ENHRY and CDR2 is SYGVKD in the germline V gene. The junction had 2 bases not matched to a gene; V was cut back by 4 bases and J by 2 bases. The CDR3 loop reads CAISGGGSTDTQYF. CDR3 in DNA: TGTGCCATCAGTGGCGGGGGGTCCACAGATACGCAGTATTTT.

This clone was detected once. CDR3 amino acids: CSVERWASGATDTQYF. In DNA form, the CDR3 reads TGCAGCGTTGAGCGATGGGCTAGCGGGGCGACAGATACGCAGTATTTT. The chain joins TRBV29-1 to TRBJ2-3; TRBD2 matches at 9 bases. The length of the CDR3 is 16 residues. The J segment lost 3 bases and the V segment lost 3 bases, leaving 10 bases of the junction unmatched. The germline V gene has CDR1 SQVTM and CDR2 ANQGSEA.

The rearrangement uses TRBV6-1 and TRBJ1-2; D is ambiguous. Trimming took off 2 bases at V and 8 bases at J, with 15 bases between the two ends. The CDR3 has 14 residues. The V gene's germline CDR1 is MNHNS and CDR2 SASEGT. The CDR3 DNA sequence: TGTGCCAGCAGTGAATCTCCGGGCATCGGCGGCTACACCTTC. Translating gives CASSESPGIGGYTF.

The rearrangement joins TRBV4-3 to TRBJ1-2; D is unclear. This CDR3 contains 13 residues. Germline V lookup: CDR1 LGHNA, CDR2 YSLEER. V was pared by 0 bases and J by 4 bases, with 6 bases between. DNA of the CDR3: TGCGCCAGCAGCCAAGATGGGGTCTATGGCTACACCTTC. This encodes CASSQDGVYGYTF.

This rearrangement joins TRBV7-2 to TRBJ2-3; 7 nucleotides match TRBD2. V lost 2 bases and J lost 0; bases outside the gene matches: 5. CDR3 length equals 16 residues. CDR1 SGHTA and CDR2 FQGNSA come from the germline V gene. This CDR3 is CASSLSSGVSTDTQYF. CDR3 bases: TGTGCCAGCAGCTTATCTAGCGGAGTTAGCACAGATACGCAGTATTTT.

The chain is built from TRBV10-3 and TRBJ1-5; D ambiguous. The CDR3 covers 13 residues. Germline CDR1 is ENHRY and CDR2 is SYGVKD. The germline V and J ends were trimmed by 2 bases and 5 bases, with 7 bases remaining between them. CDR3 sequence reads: CAISEKWYQPQHF. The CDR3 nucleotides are TGTGCCATCAGTGAGAAGTGGTATCAGCCCCAGCATTTT.

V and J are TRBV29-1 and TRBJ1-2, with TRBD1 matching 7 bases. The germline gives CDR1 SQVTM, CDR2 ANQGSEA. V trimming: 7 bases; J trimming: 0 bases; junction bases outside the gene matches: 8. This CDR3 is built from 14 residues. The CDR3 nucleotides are TGCAGCGCAACCGGGACAGCCTCTAACTATGGCTACACCTTC. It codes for CSATGTASNYGYTF.

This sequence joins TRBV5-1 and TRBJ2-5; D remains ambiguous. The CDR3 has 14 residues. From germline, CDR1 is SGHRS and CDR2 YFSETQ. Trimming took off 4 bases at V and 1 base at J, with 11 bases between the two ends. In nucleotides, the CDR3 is TGCGCCAGCAGCGCGACGAATCCCCAAGAGACCCAGTACTTC. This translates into CASSATNPQETQYF.

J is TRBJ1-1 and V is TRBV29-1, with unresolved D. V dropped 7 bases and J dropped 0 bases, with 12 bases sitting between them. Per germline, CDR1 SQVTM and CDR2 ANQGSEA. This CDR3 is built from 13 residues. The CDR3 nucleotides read TGCAGCGGGGCATTATGGATGAACACTGAAGCTTTCTTT. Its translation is CSGALWMNTEAFF.

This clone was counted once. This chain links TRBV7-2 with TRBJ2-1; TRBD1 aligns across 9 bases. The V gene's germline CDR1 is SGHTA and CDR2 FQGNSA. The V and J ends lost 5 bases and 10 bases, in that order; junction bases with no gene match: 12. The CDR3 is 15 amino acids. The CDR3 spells CASSKGTGRAVEQFF. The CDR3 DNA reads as TGTGCCAGCAGCAAGGGGACAGGGAGGGCGGTAGAGCAGTTCTTC.

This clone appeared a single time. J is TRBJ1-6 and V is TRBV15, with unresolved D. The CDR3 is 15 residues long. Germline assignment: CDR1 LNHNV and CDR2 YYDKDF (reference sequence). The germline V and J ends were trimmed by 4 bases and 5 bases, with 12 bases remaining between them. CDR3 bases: TGTGCCACCAGCAACCGGCTGCTTAATAATTCACCCCTCCACTTT. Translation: CATSNRLLNNSPLHF.